This T cell receptor beta chain was observed in a study of OX40 agonist ivuxolimab in advanced cancers. This CDR3 has 13 residues. V lost 10 bases to trimming and J lost 4 bases, with 16 bases between them. Germline-derived CDR1 and CDR2 are MNHEY and SMNVEV (reference sequence). TCRdb keeps only in-frame clones here, not all; method: immunoSEQ multiplex PCR. This table has over 80,000 clones, approximately 87% appearing once. The chain carries TRBV27 and TRBJ1-1; the D gene is possibly TRBD1 (5 bases). This receptor was identified in an adult with an advanced solid tumor such as melanoma, head and neck, liver or kidney cancer. The sample in question was CD4+ or CD8+ T cells sorted from blood, obtained in a trial of the OX40 agonist ivuxolimab. The CDR3 DNA reads TGTGCCACCCTCCGTGCGGGGGGCACTGAAGCTTTCTTT. Translating gives CATLRAGGTEAFF.